This T cell receptor beta chain was observed in a study of regulatory T cells in long-lasting Graves disease. Relying on iRepertoire HTBI primers and Arm-PCR of CDR3 regions, the team built TCR beta libraries. TCRdb re-derived calls from the multiplex PCR reads in MiXCR, one entry per CDR3 protein. Of about 620,000 distinct CDR3 sequences in the sample, about 16% are singletons; the top ten hold 15% to 20%. From germline, CDR1 is MDHEN and CDR2 SYDVKM. Trimming shortened V by 3 bases and J by 1 base, and 13 bases separated the two germline ends. The CDR3 is 16 amino acids. As for time point: newly diagnosed GD, antithyroid drugs for less than 3 months. The TCR library was made from RNA extracted from PBMCs. This clonotype was detected ten times or more. The sample was also reused in another study, on T cells in Graves' hyperthyroidism and ophthalmopathy.

The receptor's source is a woman between 25 and 40 years old with Graves disease. V is TRBV28 and J is TRBJ1-5; D is undetermined. The sequences come from peripheral blood mononuclear cells (PBMCs), collected at new diagnosis, from a patient treated with antithyroid drugs. CDR3 sequence (DNA): TGTGCCAGCAGTTTTAATTATAGGGCAAGCAATCAGCCCCAGCATTTT. It is translated as CASSFNYRASNQPQHF.